A selection of T cell receptor beta chains follows, all from one sample in a study of blood T cell repertoires in COVID-19. Assay used: immunoSEQ multiplex PCR; TCRdb lists only in-frame clones, some missing. The profile shows around 250,000 clones, around 82% of them singletons. The sequenced sample was peripheral blood. Every receptor here comes from an elderly man with acute or convalescent COVID-19. CDR3s include the opening cysteine and the closing phenylalanine or tryptophan. Each record gives: V gene, clone size, D gene, J gene, CDR3 DNA, CDR3 protein. The D gene is left open where the match is weak. Clone size is not always given. Where it is, it says once, few, many or a class for expanded clones.

V: TRBV5-1
size: once
D: -
J: TRBJ2-5
DNA: TGCGCCAGCAGCTTTGACCCGGGCCAAGAGACCCAGTACTTC
CDR3: CASSFDPGQETQYF

V: TRBV3-1/TRBV3-2
size: -
D: TRBD2
J: TRBJ2-7
DNA: TGTGCCAGCAGCCAAGATTACGGGACTAGACCCTACGAGCAGTACTTC
CDR3: CASSQDYGTRPYEQYF

V: TRBV9
size: -
D: -
J: TRBJ2-1
DNA: TGTGCCAGCAGCGTAGCGTCTGGGGGGACCCATGGCAATGAGCAGTTCTTC
CDR3: CASSVASGGTHGNEQFF

V: TRBV7-8
size: -
D: TRBD2
J: TRBJ2-5
DNA: TGTGCCAGCAGCACGCGACTAGCGGGGGGGATTGAGACCCAGTACTTC
CDR3: CASSTRLAGGIETQYF

V: TRBV6-1
size: -
D: TRBD2
J: TRBJ2-7
DNA: TGTGCCAGCAGTGAGGGGGGGAATATCTACGAGCAGTACTTC
CDR3: CASSEGGNIYEQYF

V: TRBV6-2/TRBV6-3
size: -
D: -
J: TRBJ1-2
DNA: TGTGCCAGCGGTGACTTACAGAGTATCTATGGCTACACCTTC
CDR3: CASGDLQSIYGYTF

V: TRBV24-1
size: -
D: TRBD2
J: TRBJ2-5
DNA: TGTGCCACCAGTCAACCCCGCGGCGGGGGGGCGGAGACCCAGTACTTC
CDR3: CATSQPRGGGAETQYF

V: TRBV4-2
size: -
D: TRBD1
J: TRBJ1-6
DNA: TGTGCCAGCAGTCGCGGACAGGCGTCGAATTCACCCCTCCACTTT
CDR3: CASSRGQASNSPLHF

V: TRBV28
size: -
D: TRBD1
J: TRBJ1-2
DNA: TGTGCCAGCAGTTTATCAAGGACAGGGAACGGCTACACCTTC
CDR3: CASSLSRTGNGYTF

V: TRBV27
size: -
D: -
J: TRBJ2-1
DNA: TGTGCCAGCGGGGGGGGACATGCTGAGCAGTTCTTC
CDR3: CASGGGHAEQFF

V: TRBV19
size: -
D: -
J: TRBJ2-7
DNA: TGTGCCAGTAGTATGGAGGCTTTCCAGCGCGAGCAGTACTTC
CDR3: CASSMEAFQREQYF

V: TRBV7-2
size: -
D: TRBD2
J: TRBJ2-2
DNA: TGTGCCAGCAGCTTCCCTACTAGCGGGGGGGCCCAGTACACCGGGGAGCTGTTTTTT
CDR3: CASSFPTSGGAQYTGELFF

V: TRBV7-2
size: -
D: -
J: TRBJ2-1
DNA: TGTGCCAGCACTCCGGGCTCCTACAATGAGCAGTTCTTC
CDR3: CASTPGSYNEQFF

V: TRBV30
size: -
D: TRBD1
J: TRBJ1-5
DNA: TGTGCCTGGAGAGACAGGGGAGACCAGCCCCAGCATTTT
CDR3: CAWRDRGDQPQHF

V: TRBV7-9
size: -
D: TRBD2
J: TRBJ2-7
DNA: TGTGCCAGCAGCTTTCTAGCGGGATACGAGCAGTACTTC
CDR3: CASSFLAGYEQYF

V: TRBV7-9
size: -
D: -
J: TRBJ2-5
DNA: TGTGCCAGCAGCTTACGGGTGAACCAAGAGACCCAGTACTTC
CDR3: CASSLRVNQETQYF

V: TRBV28
size: -
D: TRBD1
J: TRBJ2-2
DNA: TGTGCCAGCAGTTTTCAGGGGGCGAACACCGGGGAGCTGTTTTTT
CDR3: CASSFQGANTGELFF

V: TRBV5-1
size: -
D: -
J: TRBJ2-5
DNA: TGCGCCAGCAGCTTGGAAGGCGGGAAAGAGACCCAGTACTTC
CDR3: CASSLEGGKETQYF

V: TRBV28
size: -
D: TRBD1
J: TRBJ1-5
DNA: TGTGCCAGCACCGGGACAGGGGGGAATCAGCCCCAGCATTTT
CDR3: CASTGTGGNQPQHF

V: TRBV30
size: -
D: -
J: TRBJ2-7
DNA: TGTGCCTGGACCCCCCGGGCCGGGAGACACTACGAGCAGTACTTC
CDR3: CAWTPRAGRHYEQYF

V: TRBV10-3
size: -
D: TRBD1
J: TRBJ2-2
DNA: TGTGCCGTGACACCGGGACAGGGGGGTGGAACCGGGGAGCTGTTTTTT
CDR3: CAVTPGQGGGTGELFF

V: TRBV6-5
size: -
D: -
J: TRBJ1-2
DNA: TGTGCCAGCACGGTGGGAGAGTTGGTCGGCTACACCTTC
CDR3: CASTVGELVGYTF

V: TRBV4-1
size: -
D: TRBD1
J: TRBJ1-2
DNA: TGCGCCAGCAGCCAAGAGGGGACAGGGGGTAACTATGGCTACACCTTC
CDR3: CASSQEGTGGNYGYTF

V: TRBV6-5
size: -
D: TRBD1
J: TRBJ1-3
DNA: TGTGCCAGCAGTTACCAGGGGGCGCCTGGAAACACCATATATTTT
CDR3: CASSYQGAPGNTIYF

V: TRBV30
size: -
D: -
J: TRBJ2-3
DNA: TGTGCCTGGAGTGTATCGGGAGGCACAGATACGCAGTATTTT
CDR3: CAWSVSGGTDTQYF

V: TRBV5-1
size: -
D: TRBD2
J: TRBJ2-1
DNA: TGCGCCAGCAGCTTGACTCCGGGACTAGCTGGCAATGAGCAGTTCTTC
CDR3: CASSLTPGLAGNEQFF

V: TRBV6-1
size: -
D: -
J: TRBJ1-2
DNA: TGTGCCAGCAGTGAAATGTATAACTATGGCTACACCTTC
CDR3: CASSEMYNYGYTF

V: TRBV7-3
size: -
D: -
J: TRBJ2-1
DNA: TGTGCCAGCAGCTCCCAGGGTCCCGAAACCTACAATGAGCAGTTCTTC
CDR3: CASSSQGPETYNEQFF

V: TRBV2
size: -
D: -
J: TRBJ2-5
DNA: TGTGCCAGCAGTGGGACAGTAAAAGAGACCCAGTACTTC
CDR3: CASSGTVKETQYF

V: TRBV6-5
size: -
D: TRBD2
J: TRBJ2-7
DNA: TGTGCCAGCAGATCTCCGGGACTAGCGTTCGAGCAGTACTTC
CDR3: CASRSPGLAFEQYF

V: TRBV4-1
size: -
D: -
J: TRBJ2-5
DNA: TGCGCCAGCAGCCAAGAACTTGGGACCCAGTACTTC
CDR3: CASSQELGTQYF

V: TRBV5-1
size: -
D: -
J: TRBJ2-7
DNA: TGCGCCAGCAGCTCGGATACGTCGACAGGAACCCACGAGCAGTACTTC
CDR3: CASSSDTSTGTHEQYF

V: TRBV5-1
size: -
D: TRBD1
J: TRBJ2-1
DNA: TGCGCCAGCAGCTTTGAAACAGGGGCCTACAATGAGCAGTTCTTC
CDR3: CASSFETGAYNEQFF

V: TRBV28
size: -
D: -
J: TRBJ2-7
DNA: TGTGCCAGCAGTTTTCGCGAGCAGTACTTC
CDR3: CASSFREQYF

V: TRBV3-1/TRBV3-2
size: -
D: TRBD1
J: TRBJ1-6
DNA: TGTGCCAGCAGCCAAGCTAGGACAGGGCCCCTCCACTTT
CDR3: CASSQARTGPLHF

V: TRBV27
size: -
D: TRBD1
J: TRBJ2-7
DNA: TGTGCCAGCGGGTACCGGGACAGGGGACCCCGCGAGCAGTACTTC
CDR3: CASGYRDRGPREQYF